Below, one T cell receptor (beta chain) is given with its context. Its antigen target is currently unknown. No base-level quality is on record; no much larger clone is a single base apart. The record originates from a study of blood T cell repertoires in COVID-19 (TCRdb year 2020). Some background on the complete study: The collaborator samples originated in the United States, Italy and Spain and spanned the acute and convalescent phases of COVID-19. The samples were drawn from two sources: the first 160 participants of the ongoing ImmuneRACE study, and over 950 subjects contributed by 6 global collaborators. Where available, HLA class I and class II types were taken from metadata supplied by the sample provider and were not determined by assay-based typing. The material from the prospective study consisted of cDNA or gDNA derived from T cells, B-cell-depleted T cells, or PBMCs. Nearly every sample came with metadata listing a de-identified subject ID, COVID-19 status, age in years and sex. The dataset comprised deeply sampled blood TCRbeta repertoires from subjects exposed to, actively infected with, or recovered from COVID-19. The repertoires were made available in a free public database intended to serve as a resource for research on the immune response to SARS-CoV-2. Overall study results and their limits: Clinical and demographic metadata were provided uncurated, with the amount varying by source and participant.

TCRbeta CDR3 regions were amplified from genomic DNA using the immunoSEQ Assay, a bias-controlled multiplex PCR. Under the source paper's analysis protocol: Nucleated cell counts per sample were estimated from amplification of reference gene primers within the assay. Sequence reads were collapsed and filtered to measure the absolute abundance of every unique TCRbeta CDR3 rearrangement. Productive Simpson clonality was computed per sample as the square root of Simpson's diversity index over productive rearrangements. TCRdb mirrors the immuneACCESS table, restricted to in-frame sequences. Some clones are absent from its copies; in checked studies, under half trace to an unresolved V gene, and the reason for the others is unknown. The DNA gave D and trimming, while V, J and clone size come from that table. Here the sample has more than 250,000 clones; around 90% occur a single time. Around 0.67% of the sample is in the top ten clones.

The germline V gene provides CDR1 MDHEN and CDR2 SYDVKM. V loses 1 base, J loses 7 bases, and the germline ends lie 10 bases apart. Inclusive of the bounding cysteine and phenylalanine, the CDR3 is 13 residues long. Left in the record is the CDR3 DNA by itself, 39 bases read in frame from the first base. The collaborating institutions used their own protocols to collect whole blood in K2EDTA tubes. For TCRbeta analysis, collaborators shipped samples in one of three forms: frozen whole blood, isolated PBMCs, or DNA extracted from either of those sample types. This chain is built from TRBV28 and TRBJ1-1, with the D gene uncertain. This receptor was taken from a human donor in a cohort sampled during active COVID-19. The sample was peripheral blood. The CDR3 region has the sequence CASSLFGGSEAFF. The nucleotide sequence is given as TGTGCCAGCAGTTTATTCGGTGGGAGTGAAGCTTTCTTT.